This TCR beta chain was profiled in a study of control samples from healthy donors and cancer patients. Germline V gene sequence: CDR1 LNHDA, CDR2 SQIVND (reference sequence). This CDR3 has 15 amino acids. V dropped 5 bases and J dropped 2 bases, with 12 bases sitting between them. Using immunoSEQ multiplex PCR, the repertoire was profiled, and TCRdb retains in-frame clones only, with some absent. Among some 150,000 clones listed, just over 95% were seen once. Specimen: blood. The chain couples TRBV19 to TRBJ2-2; D not resolved. The sequence came from a woman in her 30s in good health. The CDR3 loop is CASSQSSSNTGELFF. The CDR3 region has the DNA TGTGCCAGTAGTCAAAGCAGTTCTAACACCGGGGAGCTGTTTTTT. Complete variable domain (other parts from reference TRBV19 and TRBJ2-2): DGGITQSPKYLFRKEGQNVTLSCEQNLNHDAMYWYRQDPGQGLRLIYYSQIVNDFQKGDIAEGYSVSREKKESFPLTVTSAQKNPTAFYLCASSQSSSNTGELFFGEGSRLTVL.